This TCR beta chain was documented in a study of a mutant IDH1 vaccine in newly diagnosed glioma. Across the study: Patients began vaccination 4-6 weeks after radiotherapy alone, or with temozolomide cycles.

Time point described: week 23, last vaccination. The study gave 300 ug of mutant IDH1 20-mer peptide per vaccine dose, with topical imiquimod. Comment on this clone: The antigen is unknown.

The CDR3 runs to 15 residues. V was pared by 3 bases and J by 3 bases, with 12 bases between. Per the germline V gene, CDR1 is MRHNA and CDR2 is SNTAGT. TCRdb's table, derived via immunoSEQ multiplex PCR, lists solely in-frame clones and lacks some. The repertoire holds fewer than 45,000 clones, about 76% seen once, with around 5.3% in the top ten. The source of this sequence is a man in his forties or fifties with glioma. The chain joins TRBV6-4 to TRBJ2-1; D may be TRBD1 (7 bases). The input for sequencing was PBMCs, taken from a glioma patient whose treatment included an IDH1 peptide vaccine. As DNA, the CDR3 is TGTGCCAGCAGTGAGGGCAGGGGGGACTACAATGAGCAGTTCTTC. Translation: CASSEGRGDYNEQFF.